These 19 T cell receptor beta chains share one sample of origin, sequenced in a study of control samples from healthy donors and cancer patients. Measured with immunoSEQ multiplex PCR; TCRdb has only the in-frame clones, and not every one. This sample has roughly 450,000 clones, with approximately 90% found just once. The sample taken for sequencing was PBMCs. These receptors came from a man aged 40-49 years with head and neck cancer.

For the CDR3, the DNA is TGTGCCAGCAGCGCTTTAAGGGCTGGAAACACCATATATTTT. Its translation: CASSALRAGNTIYF. V and J are TRBV7-2 and TRBJ1-3; D is unclear. The CDR3 consists of 14 residues. Trimming pared 5 bases from V and 2 bases from J, leaving 10 bases between. Germline V gives CDR1 SGHTA, CDR2 FQGNSA.

The rearrangement joins TRBV4-3 to TRBJ2-3; maybe TRBD2 (6 bases). The CDR3 loop spans 16 amino acids. CDR1 and CDR2 (germline): LGHNA, YSLEER. The germline V and J ends were trimmed by 0 bases and 3 bases, with 13 bases remaining between them. Written as DNA, the CDR3 is TGCGCCAGCAGCCAAGATGGGCGGGGCGCAACAGATACGCAGTATTTT. Translated: CASSQDGRGATDTQYF.

As to this clone: Other DNA sequences in the sample encode the same CDR3. V gene TRBV28 combines with J gene TRBJ1-1; maybe TRBD1 (5 bases). The germline V and J ends were trimmed by 8 bases and 1 base, with 14 bases remaining between them. Germline V gene sequence: CDR1 MDHEN, CDR2 SYDVKM. This CDR3 has 14 residues. This chain's CDR3 is CASSWGQPNTEAFF. For the CDR3, the DNA is TGTGCCAGCTCGTGGGGCCAGCCGAACACTGAAGCTTTCTTT. The complete variable domain, with remaining parts taken from reference TRBV28 and TRBJ1-1, reads DVKVTQSSRYLVKRTGEKVFLECVQDMDHENMFWYRQDPGLGLRLIYFSYDVKMKEKGDIPEGYSVSREKKERFSLILESASTNQTSMYLCASSWGQPNTEAFFGQGTRLTVV.

The V call is TRBV19, the J call TRBJ1-6; perhaps TRBD1 as D (5 bases). Germline assignment: CDR1 LNHDA and CDR2 SQIVND (reference sequence). Deletions cut 9 bases from V and 6 bases from J, with 18 bases between. This CDR3 region has 15 residues. CDR3 sequence: CASTPTADFNSPLHF. Written as DNA, the CDR3 is TGTGCCAGCACCCCGACAGCGGACTTTAATTCACCCCTCCACTTT.

About this clone: Other nucleotide sequences in the sample specify the same CDR3. The chain links TRBV28 to TRBJ1-2; 8 nucleotides agree with TRBD1. This CDR3 spans 15 amino acids. Germline CDR1 is MDHEN and CDR2 is SYDVKM. Unmatched junction bases numbered 14, after V lost 6 bases and J lost 8 bases. CDR3 in DNA: TGTGCCAGCAGGGGGAGGCGGGACAGGAGTGAGGGCTACACCTTC. Protein product: CASRGRRDRSEGYTF.

V gene TRBV28 combines with J gene TRBJ1-4, with TRBD1 matching over 7 bases. The CDR3 is 14 residues long. The germline CDR1 and CDR2 sequences are MDHEN and SYDVKM. The trim removed 4 bases at V and 5 bases at J, leaving 4 bases unmatched. The CDR3 DNA reads as TGTGCCAGCAGTTCCCTACAGGGGAATGAAAAACTGTTTTTT. It translates to CASSSLQGNEKLFF.

This chain connects TRBV29-1 to TRBJ2-7, with 9 bases fitting TRBD1. V trimming: 6 bases; J trimming: 7 bases; junction bases outside the gene matches: 7. CDR1 and CDR2 (germline): SQVTM, ANQGSEA. This CDR3 is built from 12 residues. DNA of the CDR3: TGCAGCGTACGAACAGGGGGCGGGGAGCAGTACTTC. Encoded protein: CSVRTGGGEQYF.

The chain couples TRBV10-1 to TRBJ2-3; TRBD2 matches 10 bases. The CDR3 length is 14 residues. Germline V gene lookup returns CDR1 WNHNN and CDR2 SYGVQD (reference sequence). J lost 4 bases, V lost 6 bases, and 4 bases had no gene match. The CDR3 region is CASSPSGSPDTQYF. The CDR3 DNA reads as TGCGCCAGCAGCCCTAGCGGGAGCCCAGATACGCAGTATTTT.

Only a few counts were recorded for this clone. This chain joins TRBV24-1 and TRBJ2-3; the match to TRBD2 covers 7 bases. The CDR3 consists of 14 residues. Germline V gene data show CDR1 as KGHDR and CDR2 as SFDVKD. V trimming: 9 bases; J trimming: 0 bases; junction bases outside the gene matches: 5. The CDR3 loop reads CATSRRGSTDTQYF. The CDR3 DNA reads as TGTGCCACCTCCCGGCGGGGGAGCACAGATACGCAGTATTTT.

The J gene is TRBJ2-3, the V gene TRBV5-1; D assignment may be TRBD1 or TRBD2 (5 bases each). Germline CDR1 SGHRS, CDR2 YFSETQ. This CDR3 is 16 amino acids long. Trimming pared 4 bases from V and 1 base from J, leaving 16 bases between. The CDR3 coding sequence is TGCGCCAGCAGCATACCCCGGGGCGACGGCACAGATACGCAGTATTTT. Protein product: CASSIPRGDGTDTQYF.

The genes are TRBV19 and TRBJ1-6; weak D call: TRBD1 (6 bases). CDR1 is LNHDA and CDR2 is SQIVND in the germline V gene (reference sequence). V lost 3 bases, J lost 3 bases, and 12 bases lay in between. CDR3 length equals 16 residues. The CDR3 here is CASSILAQGYNSPLHF. The CDR3, as DNA: TGTGCCAGTAGTATTCTTGCACAGGGCTATAATTCACCCCTCCACTTT. Using reference TRBV19 and TRBJ1-6 for the parts outside the CDR3, the full variable domain is DGGITQSPKYLFRKEGQNVTLSCEQNLNHDAMYWYRQDPGQGLRLIYYSQIVNDFQKGDIAEGYSVSREKKESFPLTVTSAQKNPTAFYLCASSILAQGYNSPLHFGNGTRLTVT.

CDR3 region: CASSRQGAGANVLTF. The CDR3 coding sequence is TGTGCCAGCTCACGACAGGGTGCTGGGGCCAACGTCCTGACTTTC. The chain carries TRBV18 and TRBJ2-6; 7 bases agree with TRBD1. The junction had 2 bases not matched to a gene; V was cut back by 4 bases and J by 2 bases. Germline V lookup: CDR1 KGHSH, CDR2 LQKENI. CDR3 length equals 15 residues.

The genes are TRBV30 and TRBJ2-2; D perhaps matches TRBD1 (6 bases). The CDR3 runs 14 residues. The germline V gene encodes CDR1 GTSNPN and CDR2 SVGIG (reference sequence). The V end lost 0 bases, the J end lost 4 bases, and 9 bases lay between the germline ends. This CDR3 reads CAWSVQGGTGELFF. CDR3 DNA sequence: TGTGCCTGGAGTGTACAGGGTGGCACCGGGGAGCTGTTTTTT.

V is TRBV6-6 and J is TRBJ2-7; D tentatively reads TRBD1 or TRBD2 (5 bases each). Germline values: CDR1 MNHNY, CDR2 SVGAGI (reference sequence). The CDR3 covers 15 residues. V lost 2 bases, J lost 1 base, and 12 bases lay in between. For the CDR3, the DNA is TGTGCCAGCAGTTACGAGGGGTGGGGATCCTACGAGCAGTACTTC. Protein: CASSYEGWGSYEQYF.

This clone was recorded only once. CDR3 in DNA: TGTGCCAGCAGCTTGGTCCAGGAAAATGAAAAACTGTTTTTT. It encodes CASSLVQENEKLFF. The chain carries TRBV5-5 and TRBJ1-4; no firm D call. V lost 0 bases to trimming and J lost 5 bases, with 8 bases between them. The CDR3 totals 14 residues. Per germline, CDR1 SGHKS and CDR2 YYEKEE (reference sequence).

This rearrangement joins TRBV5-1 to TRBJ2-1, with D perhaps TRBD1 (6 bases). Trimming cost V 0 bases and J 5 bases, with 15 bases left between them. The germline V gene has CDR1 SGHRS and CDR2 YFSETQ. The CDR3 runs to 16 residues. CDR3 residues: CASSLVSGALNNEQFF. The CDR3 region has the DNA TGCGCCAGCAGCTTGGTTTCAGGGGCCCTTAACAATGAGCAGTTCTTC. Based on the CDR3 plus reference TRBV5-1 and TRBJ2-1, the full variable domain is KAGVTQTPRYLIKTRGQQVTLSCSPISGHRSVSWYQQTPGQGLQFLFEYFSETQRNKGNFPGRFSGRQFSNSRSEMNVSTLELGDSALYLCASSLVSGALNNEQFFGPGTRLTVL.

The V gene is TRBV10-3, the J gene TRBJ2-1, with D perhaps TRBD1 or TRBD2 (5 bases each). The CDR3 runs 19 residues. V lost 0 bases to trimming and J lost 0 bases, with 18 bases between them. CDR1 is ENHRY, CDR2 SYGVKD, per germline. The CDR3 here is CAISESGVLSILSYNEQFF. Written as DNA, the CDR3 is TGTGCCATCAGTGAGTCGGGGGTACTAAGTATCCTCTCCTACAATGAGCAGTTCTTC.

Points on this clone: This sample also contains other DNA sequences that code for the same CDR3. The chain is built from TRBV5-1 and TRBJ1-1, with D possibly TRBD1 on 6 matching bases. V lost 0 bases and J 7 bases, leaving 10 bases between the germline ends. This CDR3 contains 13 residues. Germline CDR1 reads SGHRS; CDR2 reads YFSETQ. This CDR3 is CASSLVGGDEAFF. The DNA for the CDR3 is TGCGCCAGCAGCTTGGTCGGGGGCGATGAAGCTTTCTTT.

A remark on this clone: The junction does not match germline at one end; this may be a read error. The chain links TRBV7-7 to TRBJ2-5, with D possibly called TRBD1 or TRBD2 (5 bases each). The germline V gene encodes CDR1 SSHAT and CDR2 FNYEAQ (reference sequence). The CDR3 is made up of 14 amino acids. Here the CDR3 DNA reads TGTGCTAGCAGCTTAGAGGTCAGGGCGGGGACCCAGTACTTC. Its protein is CASSLEVRAGTQYF.